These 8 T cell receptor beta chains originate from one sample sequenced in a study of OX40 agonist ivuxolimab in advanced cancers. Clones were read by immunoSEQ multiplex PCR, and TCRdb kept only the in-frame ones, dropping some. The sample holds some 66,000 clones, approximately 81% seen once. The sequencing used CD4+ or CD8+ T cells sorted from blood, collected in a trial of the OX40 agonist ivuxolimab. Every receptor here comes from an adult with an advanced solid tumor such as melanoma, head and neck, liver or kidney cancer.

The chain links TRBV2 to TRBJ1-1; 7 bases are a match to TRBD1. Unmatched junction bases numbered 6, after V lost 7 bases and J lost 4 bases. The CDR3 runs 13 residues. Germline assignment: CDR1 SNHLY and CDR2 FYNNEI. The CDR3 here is CASITDRATEAFF. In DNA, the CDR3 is TGTGCCAGCATCACTGACAGGGCCACTGAAGCTTTCTTT.

CDR3 sequence reads: CARRNRGSSTGELFF. DNA for the CDR3: TGTGCCCGCCGCAACCGGGGCTCCAGCACCGGGGAGCTGTTTTTT. The genes are TRBV30 and TRBJ2-2, with D possibly called TRBD1 or TRBD2 (5 bases each). The CDR3 sequence is 15 residues long. V gave up 8 bases and J gave up 4 bases, with 20 bases separating them. Germline CDR1 and CDR2: GTSNPN and SVGIG (reference sequence).

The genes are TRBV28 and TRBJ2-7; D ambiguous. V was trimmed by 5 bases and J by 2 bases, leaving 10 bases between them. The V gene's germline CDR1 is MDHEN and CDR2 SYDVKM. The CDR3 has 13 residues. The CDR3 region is CASSAPSPYEQYF. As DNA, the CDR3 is TGTGCCAGCAGTGCCCCTTCCCCCTACGAGCAGTACTTC.

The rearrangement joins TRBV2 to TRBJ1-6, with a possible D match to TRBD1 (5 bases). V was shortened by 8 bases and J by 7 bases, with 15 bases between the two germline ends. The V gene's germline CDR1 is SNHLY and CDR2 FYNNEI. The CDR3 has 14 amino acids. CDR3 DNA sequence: TGTGCCAGCGAGGGGTTTCTTACCAATTCACCCCTCCACTTT. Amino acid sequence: CASEGFLTNSPLHF.

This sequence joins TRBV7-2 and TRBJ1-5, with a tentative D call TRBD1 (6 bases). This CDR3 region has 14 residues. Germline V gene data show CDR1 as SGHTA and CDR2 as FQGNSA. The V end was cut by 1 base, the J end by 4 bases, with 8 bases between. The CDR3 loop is CASSLGTANQPQHF. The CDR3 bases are TGTGCCAGCAGCTTAGGGACAGCGAATCAGCCCCAGCATTTT.

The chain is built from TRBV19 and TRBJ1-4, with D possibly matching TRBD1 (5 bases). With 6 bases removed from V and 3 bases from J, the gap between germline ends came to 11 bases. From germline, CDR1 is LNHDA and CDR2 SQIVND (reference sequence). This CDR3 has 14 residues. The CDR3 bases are TGTGCCAGTAGCGACCAGGGATCTAATGAAAAACTGTTTTTT. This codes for CASSDQGSNEKLFF.

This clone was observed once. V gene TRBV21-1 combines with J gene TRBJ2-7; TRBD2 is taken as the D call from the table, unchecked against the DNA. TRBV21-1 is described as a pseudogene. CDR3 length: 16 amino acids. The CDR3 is CASSTLRGEGDYEQYF. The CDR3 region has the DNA TGTGCCAGCAGCACACTTAGGGGGGAGGGTGACTACGAGCAGTACTTC.

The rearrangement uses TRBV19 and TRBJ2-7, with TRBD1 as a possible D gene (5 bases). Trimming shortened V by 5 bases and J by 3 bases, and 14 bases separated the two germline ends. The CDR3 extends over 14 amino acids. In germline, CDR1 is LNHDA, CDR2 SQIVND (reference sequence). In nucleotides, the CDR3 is TGTGCCAGTAGTCTCAGGGTTTTTCACTACGAGCAGTACTTC. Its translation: CASSLRVFHYEQYF.